Given below is one T cell receptor (beta chain) in context. The antigen remains undetermined. J was trimmed by 7 bases and V by 6 bases; bases with no gene match: 12. The CDR3 is 15 amino acids. The germline CDR1 and CDR2 sequences are SQVTM and ANQGSEA. The sample originates from a study of CD8 T cells in ankylosing spondylitis. Quantitative barcoded 5'-RACE was used to prepare TCR beta libraries. TCRdb recomputed calls from the 5' RACE reads with MiXCR, one row per CDR3 protein. The sample lists over 700,000 distinct CDR3 sequences; over 15% were seen once. General study points: Reported data indicate significant enrichment of disease-linked clones within matched ankylosing spondylitis synovial fluid. A motif in TCR beta, a set of roughly 8 highly homologous variants, appeared characteristic of ankylosing spondylitis blood.

Sample: blood, either unsorted or a sorted T cell fraction (not recorded which). This sequence was found in a male donor with ankylosing spondylitis. The V call is TRBV29-1, the J call TRBJ1-5; 10 nucleotides match TRBD1. CDR3 DNA: TGCAGCGTCAGTACGGGACAGGGGATGGGACAGCCCCAGCATTTT. As protein: CSVSTGQGMGQPQHF.